The clone carrying this TCR beta chain came up once. Its cognate antigen is unknown. Some clones are missing from TCRdb's copy, which holds only in-frame ones; the method was immunoSEQ multiplex PCR. The repertoire has some 100,000 clones, roughly nine tenths of them found once; the top ten carry around 0.94%. Germline assignment: CDR1 KGHSH and CDR2 LQKENI. V lost 4 bases, J lost 5 bases, and 7 bases stayed unmatched. The CDR3 runs to 14 residues. These data belong to a study of PD-L1 blockade in urothelial cancer. The wider study: At some point between 2013 and 2014, patients got going on atezolizumab, taking 1,200 mg intravenously every 3 weeks.

Study results and caveats: Tumor-associated clones in blood expanded more at 3 weeks in durable-benefit patients.

Time point described: pretreatment peripheral blood. The V gene is TRBV18, the J gene TRBJ2-5; 7 bases align to TRBD1. The TCR was taken from a woman aged 80 or over with urothelial cancer. Sample: PBMCs, taken around atezolizumab (anti-PD-L1) treatment. In DNA form, the CDR3 reads TGTGCCAGCTCACGGCAGGGGGAGTACGAGACCCAGTACTTC. This sequence encodes CASSRQGEYETQYF.